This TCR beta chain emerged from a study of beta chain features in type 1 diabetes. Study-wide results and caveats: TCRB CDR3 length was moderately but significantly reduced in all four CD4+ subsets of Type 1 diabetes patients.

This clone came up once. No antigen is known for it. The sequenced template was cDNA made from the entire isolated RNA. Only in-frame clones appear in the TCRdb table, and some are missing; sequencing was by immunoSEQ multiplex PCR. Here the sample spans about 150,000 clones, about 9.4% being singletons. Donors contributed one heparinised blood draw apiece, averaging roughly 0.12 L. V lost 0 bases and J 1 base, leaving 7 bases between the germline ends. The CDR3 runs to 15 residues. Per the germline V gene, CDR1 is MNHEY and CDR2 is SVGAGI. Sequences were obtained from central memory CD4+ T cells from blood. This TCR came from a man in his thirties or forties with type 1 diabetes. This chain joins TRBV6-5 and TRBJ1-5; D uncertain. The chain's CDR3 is CASSYSRQSNQPQHF. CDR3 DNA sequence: TGTGCCAGCAGTTACTCGAGGCAGAGCAATCAGCCCCAGCATTTT.